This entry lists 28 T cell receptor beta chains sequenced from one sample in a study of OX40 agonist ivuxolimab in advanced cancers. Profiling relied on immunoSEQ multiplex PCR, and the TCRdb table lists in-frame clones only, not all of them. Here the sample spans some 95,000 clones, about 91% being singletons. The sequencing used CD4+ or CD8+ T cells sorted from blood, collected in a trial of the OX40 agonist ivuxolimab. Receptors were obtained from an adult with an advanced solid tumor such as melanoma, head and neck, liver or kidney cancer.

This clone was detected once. The CDR3 region has the DNA TGTGCCAGCAGCTTAGAGGCGGGAGGGATCAATGAGCAGTTCTTC. Its protein is CASSLEAGGINEQFF. The genes are TRBV11-3 and TRBJ2-1; 9 nucleotides agree with TRBD2. After removal of 0 bases from V and 6 bases from J, the junction contained 3 bases not matched to a gene. CDR3 length equals 15 residues. Per the germline V gene, CDR1 is SGHNT and CDR2 is YENEEA. The full variable domain, its missing parts supplied by reference TRBV11-3 and TRBJ2-1, is EAGVVQSPRYKIIEKKQPVAFWCNPISGHNTLYWYLQNLGQGPELLIRYENEEAVDDSQLPKDRFSAERLKGVDSTLKIQPAELGDSAVYLCASSLEAGGINEQFFGPGTRLTVL.

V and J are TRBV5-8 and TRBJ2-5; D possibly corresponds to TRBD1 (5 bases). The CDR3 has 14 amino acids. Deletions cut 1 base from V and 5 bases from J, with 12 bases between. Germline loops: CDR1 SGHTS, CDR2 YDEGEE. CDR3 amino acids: CASSLLQGGETQYF. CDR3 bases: TGTGCCAGCAGCTTGCTCCAGGGTGGGGAGACCCAGTACTTC.

CDR3 coding DNA: TGTGCCAGTAGTATAGCCCTCGGTATGACGGCCTACGAGCAGTACTTC. Translating it yields CASSIALGMTAYEQYF. The chain recombines TRBV19 with TRBJ2-7; unclear D gene. V shed 1 base and J shed 2 bases, with 15 bases lying between them. Germline values: CDR1 LNHDA, CDR2 SQIVND (reference sequence). This CDR3 region has 16 residues.

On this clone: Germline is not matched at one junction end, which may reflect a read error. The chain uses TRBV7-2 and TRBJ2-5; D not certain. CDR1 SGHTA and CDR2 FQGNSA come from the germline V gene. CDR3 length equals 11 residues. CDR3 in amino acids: CASSFYETRYF. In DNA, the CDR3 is TGTGCCAGCAGCTTTTACGAGACCCGGTACTTC.

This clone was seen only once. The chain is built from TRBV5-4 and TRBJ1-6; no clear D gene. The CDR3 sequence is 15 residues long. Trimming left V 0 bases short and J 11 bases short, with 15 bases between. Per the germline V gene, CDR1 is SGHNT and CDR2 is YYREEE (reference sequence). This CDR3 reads CASSLAGINGTPLHF. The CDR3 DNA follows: TGTGCCAGCAGCTTGGCCGGTATTAATGGAACACCCCTCCACTTT. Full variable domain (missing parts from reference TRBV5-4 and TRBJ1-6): ETGVTQSPTHLIKTRGQQVTLRCSSQSGHNTVSWYQQALGQGPQFIFQYYREEENGRGNFPPRFSGLQFPNYSSELNVNALELDDSALYLCASSLAGINGTPLHFGNGTRLTVT.

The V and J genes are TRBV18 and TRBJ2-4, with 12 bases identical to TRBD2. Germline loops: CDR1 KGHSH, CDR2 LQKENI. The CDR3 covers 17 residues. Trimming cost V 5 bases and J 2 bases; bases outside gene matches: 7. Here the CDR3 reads CASSASGRAVTKNIQYF. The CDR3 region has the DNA TGTGCCAGCTCAGCTAGCGGGAGGGCCGTGACCAAAAACATTCAGTACTTC.

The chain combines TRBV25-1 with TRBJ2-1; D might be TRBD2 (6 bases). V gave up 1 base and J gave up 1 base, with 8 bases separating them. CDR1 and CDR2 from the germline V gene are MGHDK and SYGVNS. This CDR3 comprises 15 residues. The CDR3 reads CASSEFRGSYNEQFF. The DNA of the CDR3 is TGTGCCAGCAGTGAATTTCGGGGGTCCTACAATGAGCAGTTCTTC.

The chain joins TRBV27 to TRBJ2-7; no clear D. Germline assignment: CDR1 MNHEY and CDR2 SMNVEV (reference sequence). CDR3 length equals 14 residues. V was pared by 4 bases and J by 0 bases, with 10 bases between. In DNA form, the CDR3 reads TGTGCCAGCAGTTCTCGGCATAGCTCCTACGAGCAGTACTTC. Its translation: CASSSRHSSYEQYF.

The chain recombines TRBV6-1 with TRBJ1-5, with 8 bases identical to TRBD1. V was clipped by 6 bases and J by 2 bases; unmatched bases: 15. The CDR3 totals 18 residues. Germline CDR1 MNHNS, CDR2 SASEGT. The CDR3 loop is CASRERIDRGAGNQPQHF. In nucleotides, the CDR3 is TGTGCCAGCAGAGAAAGGATCGACAGGGGAGCGGGCAATCAGCCCCAGCATTTT.

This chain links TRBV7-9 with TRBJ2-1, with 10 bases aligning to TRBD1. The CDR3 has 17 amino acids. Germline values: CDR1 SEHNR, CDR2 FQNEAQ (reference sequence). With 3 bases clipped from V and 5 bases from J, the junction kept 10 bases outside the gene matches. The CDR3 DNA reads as TGTGCCAGCAGCTTCCTAAAATTGGACAGGGGGGACAATGAGCAGTTCTTC. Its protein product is CASSFLKLDRGDNEQFF.

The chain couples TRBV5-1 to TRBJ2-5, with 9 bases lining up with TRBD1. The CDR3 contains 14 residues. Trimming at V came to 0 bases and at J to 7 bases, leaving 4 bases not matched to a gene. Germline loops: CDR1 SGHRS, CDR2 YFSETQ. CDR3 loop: CASSLATGGATQYF. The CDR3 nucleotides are TGCGCCAGCAGCTTGGCAACAGGGGGCGCGACCCAGTACTTC.

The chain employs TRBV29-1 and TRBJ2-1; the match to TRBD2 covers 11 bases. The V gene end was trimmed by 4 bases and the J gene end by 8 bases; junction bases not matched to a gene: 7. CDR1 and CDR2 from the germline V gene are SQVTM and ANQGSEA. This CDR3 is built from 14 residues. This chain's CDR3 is CSVARLAGGDEQFF. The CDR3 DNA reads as TGCAGCGTTGCCCGGCTAGCGGGAGGCGATGAGCAGTTCTTC.

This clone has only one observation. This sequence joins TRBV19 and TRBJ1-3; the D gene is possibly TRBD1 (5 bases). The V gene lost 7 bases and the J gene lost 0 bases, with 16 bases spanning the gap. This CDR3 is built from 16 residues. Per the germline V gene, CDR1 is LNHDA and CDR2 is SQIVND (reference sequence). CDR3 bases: TGTGCCAGTACTTGGGGACGTCGCAGCTCTGGAAACACCATATATTTT. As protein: CASTWGRRSSGNTIYF.

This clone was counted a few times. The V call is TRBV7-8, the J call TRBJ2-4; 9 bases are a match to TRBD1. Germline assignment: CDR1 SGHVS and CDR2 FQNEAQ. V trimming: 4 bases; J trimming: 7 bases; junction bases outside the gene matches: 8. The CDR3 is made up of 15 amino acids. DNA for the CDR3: TGTGCCAGCAGCTCGACCCTGGGGACAGGGAACATTCAGTACTTC. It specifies CASSSTLGTGNIQYF. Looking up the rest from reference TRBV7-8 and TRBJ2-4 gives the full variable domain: GAGVSQSPRYKVAKRGQDVALRCDPISGHVSLFWYQQALGQGPEFLTYFQNEAQLDKSGLPSDRFFAERPEGSVSTLKIQRTQQEDSAVYLCASSSTLGTGNIQYFGAGTRLSVL.

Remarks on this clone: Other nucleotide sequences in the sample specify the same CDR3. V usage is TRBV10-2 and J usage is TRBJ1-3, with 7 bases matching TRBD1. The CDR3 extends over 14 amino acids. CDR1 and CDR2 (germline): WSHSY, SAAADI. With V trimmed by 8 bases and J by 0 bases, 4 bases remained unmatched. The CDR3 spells CASRGTDSGNTIYF. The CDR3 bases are TGCGCCAGCCGCGGGACAGACTCTGGAAACACCATATATTTT.

CDR3 region: CASNPRQGAHEQYF. CDR3 in DNA: TGTGCCAGCAATCCGAGGCAGGGAGCCCACGAGCAGTACTTC. J is TRBJ2-7 and V is TRBV6-1; either TRBD1 or TRBD2 may supply D (5 bases each). The CDR3 is made up of 14 amino acids. From germline, CDR1 is MNHNS and CDR2 SASEGT. The V gene lost 7 bases and the J gene lost 5 bases, with 18 bases spanning the gap.

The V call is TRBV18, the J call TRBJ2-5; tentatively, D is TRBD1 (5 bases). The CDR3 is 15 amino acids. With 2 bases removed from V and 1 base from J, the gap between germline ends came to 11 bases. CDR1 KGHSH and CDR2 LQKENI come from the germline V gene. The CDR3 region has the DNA TGTGCCAGCTCACCAAGAATAGGGGCCCAAGAGACCCAGTACTTC. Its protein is CASSPRIGAQETQYF.

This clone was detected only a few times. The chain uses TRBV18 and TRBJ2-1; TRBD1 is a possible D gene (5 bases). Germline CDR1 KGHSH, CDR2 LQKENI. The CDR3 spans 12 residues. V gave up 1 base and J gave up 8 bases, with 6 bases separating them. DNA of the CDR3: TGTGCCAGCTCACCACAGGGGTATGAGCAGTTCTTC. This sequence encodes CASSPQGYEQFF.

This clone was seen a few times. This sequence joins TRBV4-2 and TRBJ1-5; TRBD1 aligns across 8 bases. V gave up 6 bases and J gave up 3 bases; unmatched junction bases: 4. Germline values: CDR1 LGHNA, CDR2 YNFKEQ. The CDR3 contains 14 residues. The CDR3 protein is CASSLTGDNQPQHF. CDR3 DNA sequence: TGTGCCAGCAGTCTGACAGGGGACAATCAGCCCCAGCATTTT.

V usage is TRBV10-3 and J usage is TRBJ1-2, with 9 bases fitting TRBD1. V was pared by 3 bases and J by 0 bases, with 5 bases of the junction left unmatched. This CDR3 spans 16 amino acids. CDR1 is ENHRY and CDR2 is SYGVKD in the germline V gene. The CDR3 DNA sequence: TGTGCCATCAGTGATTTGGGGACAGGGTCTAACTATGGCTACACCTTC. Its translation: CAISDLGTGSNYGYTF.

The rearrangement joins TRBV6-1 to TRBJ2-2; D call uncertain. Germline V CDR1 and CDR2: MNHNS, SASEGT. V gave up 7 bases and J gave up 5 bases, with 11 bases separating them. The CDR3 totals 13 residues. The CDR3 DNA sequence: TGTGCCAGCAACAAGGATGAAACCGGGGAGCTGTTTTTT. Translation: CASNKDETGELFF.

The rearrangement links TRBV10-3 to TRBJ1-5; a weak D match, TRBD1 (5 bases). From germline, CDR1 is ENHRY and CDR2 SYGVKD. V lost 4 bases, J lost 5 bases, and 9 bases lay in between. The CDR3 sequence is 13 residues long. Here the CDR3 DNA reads TGTGCCATCAGTGGGGGGATCGATCAGCCCCAGCATTTT. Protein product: CAISGGIDQPQHF.

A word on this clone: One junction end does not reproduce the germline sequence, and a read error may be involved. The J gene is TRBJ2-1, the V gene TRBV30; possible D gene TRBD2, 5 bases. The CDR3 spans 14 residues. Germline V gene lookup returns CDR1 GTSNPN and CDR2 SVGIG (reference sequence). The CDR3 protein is CTWRLAGPGDEQFF. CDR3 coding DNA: TGTACCTGGAGGTTGGCGGGCCCTGGGGATGAGCAGTTCTTC.

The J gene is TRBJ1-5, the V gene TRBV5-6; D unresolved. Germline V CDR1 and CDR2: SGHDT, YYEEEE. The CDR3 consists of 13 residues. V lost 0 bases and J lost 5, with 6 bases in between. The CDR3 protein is CASSLDPDQPQHF. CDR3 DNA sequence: TGTGCCAGCAGCTTGGACCCTGATCAGCCCCAGCATTTT.

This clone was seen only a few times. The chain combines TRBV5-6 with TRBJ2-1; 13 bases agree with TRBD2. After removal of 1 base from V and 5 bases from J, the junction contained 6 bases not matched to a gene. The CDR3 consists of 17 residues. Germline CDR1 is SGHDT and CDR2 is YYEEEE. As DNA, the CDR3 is TGTGCCAGCAGCTTGATTACTAGCGGGGGGGTAGACAATGAGCAGTTCTTC. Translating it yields CASSLITSGGVDNEQFF.

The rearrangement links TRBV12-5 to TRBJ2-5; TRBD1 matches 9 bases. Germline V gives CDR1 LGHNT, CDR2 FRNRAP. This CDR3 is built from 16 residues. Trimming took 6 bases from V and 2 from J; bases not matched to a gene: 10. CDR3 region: CASGSGTGLSQETQYF. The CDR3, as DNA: TGTGCTAGTGGCTCCGGGACAGGGCTCTCTCAAGAGACCCAGTACTTC.

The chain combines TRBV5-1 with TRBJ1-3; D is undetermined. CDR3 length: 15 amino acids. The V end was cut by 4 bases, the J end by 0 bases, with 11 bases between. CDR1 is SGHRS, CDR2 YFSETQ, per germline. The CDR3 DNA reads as TGCGCCAGCAGCCTCTCGGGCTCCTCTGGAAACACCATATATTTT. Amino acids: CASSLSGSSGNTIYF.

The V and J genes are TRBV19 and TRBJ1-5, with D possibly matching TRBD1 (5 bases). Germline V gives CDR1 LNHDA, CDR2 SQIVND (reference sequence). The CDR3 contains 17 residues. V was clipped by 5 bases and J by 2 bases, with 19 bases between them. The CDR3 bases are TGTGCCAGTAGTGGGTCTCGGGGCCCTGCGGGCAATCAGCCCCAGCATTTT. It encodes CASSGSRGPAGNQPQHF.